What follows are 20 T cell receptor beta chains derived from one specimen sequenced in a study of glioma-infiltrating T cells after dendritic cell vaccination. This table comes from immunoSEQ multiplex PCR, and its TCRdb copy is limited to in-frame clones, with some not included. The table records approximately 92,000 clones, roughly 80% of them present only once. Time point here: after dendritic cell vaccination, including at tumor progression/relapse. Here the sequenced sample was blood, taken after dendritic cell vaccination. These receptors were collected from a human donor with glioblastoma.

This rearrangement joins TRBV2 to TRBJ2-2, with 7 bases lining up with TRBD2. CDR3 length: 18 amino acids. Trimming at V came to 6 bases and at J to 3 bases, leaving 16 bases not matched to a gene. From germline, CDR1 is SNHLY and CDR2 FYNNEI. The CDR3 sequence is CASSGEGGLSVHTGELFF. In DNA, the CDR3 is TGTGCCAGCAGCGGGGAGGGAGGGCTGTCGGTCCACACCGGGGAGCTGTTTTTT. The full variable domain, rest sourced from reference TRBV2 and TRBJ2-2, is EPEVTQTPSHQVTQMGQEVILRCVPISNHLYFYWYRQILGQKVEFLVSFYNNEISEKSEIFDDQFSVERPDGSNFTLKIRSTKLEDSAMYFCASSGEGGLSVHTGELFFGEGSRLTVL.

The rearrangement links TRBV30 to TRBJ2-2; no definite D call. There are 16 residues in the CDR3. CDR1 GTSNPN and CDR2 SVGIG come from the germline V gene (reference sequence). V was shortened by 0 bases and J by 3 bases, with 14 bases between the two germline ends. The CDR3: CAWSVPRRLDTGELFF. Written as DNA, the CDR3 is TGTGCCTGGAGTGTACCACGCAGGCTGGACACCGGGGAGCTGTTTTTT.

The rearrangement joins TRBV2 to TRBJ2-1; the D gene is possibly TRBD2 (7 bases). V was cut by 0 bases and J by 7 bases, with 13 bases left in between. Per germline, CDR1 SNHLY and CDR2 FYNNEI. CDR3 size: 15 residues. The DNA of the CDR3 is TGTGCCAGCAGTGAAGCGCGGGGGCCCTCGAATGAGCAGTTCTTC. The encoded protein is CASSEARGPSNEQFF.

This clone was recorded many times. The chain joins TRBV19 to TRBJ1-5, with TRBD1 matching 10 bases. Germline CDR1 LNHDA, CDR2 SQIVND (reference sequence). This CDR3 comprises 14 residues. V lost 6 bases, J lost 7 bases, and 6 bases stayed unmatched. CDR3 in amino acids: CASRGTGVHQPQHF. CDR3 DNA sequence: TGTGCCAGTAGGGGGACAGGGGTTCACCAGCCCCAGCATTTT.

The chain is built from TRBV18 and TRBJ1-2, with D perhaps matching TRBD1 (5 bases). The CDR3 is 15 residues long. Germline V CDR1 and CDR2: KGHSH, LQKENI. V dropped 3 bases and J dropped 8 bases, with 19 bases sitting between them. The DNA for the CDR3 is TGTGCCAGCTCACCTCAGGCGGACACCGGGAGGGGCTACACCTTC. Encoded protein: CASSPQADTGRGYTF.

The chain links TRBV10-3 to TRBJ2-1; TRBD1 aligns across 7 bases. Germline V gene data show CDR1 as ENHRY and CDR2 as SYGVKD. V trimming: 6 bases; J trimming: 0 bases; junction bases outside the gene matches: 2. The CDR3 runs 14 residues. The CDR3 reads CAIRGQSSYNEQFF. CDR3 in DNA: TGTGCCATCAGGGGACAGAGCTCCTACAATGAGCAGTTCTTC.

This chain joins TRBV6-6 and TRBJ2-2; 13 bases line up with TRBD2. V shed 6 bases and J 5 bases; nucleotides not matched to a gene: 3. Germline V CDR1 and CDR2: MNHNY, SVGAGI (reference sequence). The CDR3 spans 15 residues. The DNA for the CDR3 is TGTGCCAGCAGCGGACTAGCGGGAGATACCGGGGAGCTGTTTTTT. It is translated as CASSGLAGDTGELFF.

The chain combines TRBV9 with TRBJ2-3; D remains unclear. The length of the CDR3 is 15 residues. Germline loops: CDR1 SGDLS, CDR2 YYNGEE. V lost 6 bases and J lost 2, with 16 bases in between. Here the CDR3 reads CASTHIVRITDTQYF. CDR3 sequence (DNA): TGTGCCAGCACTCATATCGTGCGCATCACAGATACGCAGTATTTT.

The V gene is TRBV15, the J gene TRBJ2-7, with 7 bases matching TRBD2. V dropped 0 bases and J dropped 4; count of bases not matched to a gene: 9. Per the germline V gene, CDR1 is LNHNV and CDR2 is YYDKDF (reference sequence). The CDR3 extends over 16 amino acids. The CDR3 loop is CATSRDQAGVTYEQYF. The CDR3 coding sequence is TGTGCCACCAGCAGAGATCAGGCGGGAGTAACGTACGAGCAGTACTTC. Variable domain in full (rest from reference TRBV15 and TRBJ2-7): DAMVIQNPRYQVTQFGKPVTLSCSQTLNHNVMYWYQQKSSQAPKLLFHYYDKDFNNEADTPDNFQSRRPNTSFCFLDIRSPGLGDTAMYLCATSRDQAGVTYEQYFGPGTRLTVT.

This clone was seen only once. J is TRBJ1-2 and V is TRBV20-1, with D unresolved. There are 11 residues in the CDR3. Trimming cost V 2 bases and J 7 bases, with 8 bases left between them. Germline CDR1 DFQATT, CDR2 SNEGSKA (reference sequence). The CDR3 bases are TGCAGTGCTAGATTGGGCGCTGGCTACACCTTC. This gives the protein CSARLGAGYTF.

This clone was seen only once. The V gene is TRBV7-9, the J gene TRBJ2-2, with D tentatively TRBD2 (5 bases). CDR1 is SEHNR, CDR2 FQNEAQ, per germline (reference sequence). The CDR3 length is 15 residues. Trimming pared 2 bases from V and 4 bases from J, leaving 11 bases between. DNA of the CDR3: TGTGCCAGCAGCTTATCGGCCGGGATCACCGGGGAGCTGTTTTTT. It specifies CASSLSAGITGELFF.

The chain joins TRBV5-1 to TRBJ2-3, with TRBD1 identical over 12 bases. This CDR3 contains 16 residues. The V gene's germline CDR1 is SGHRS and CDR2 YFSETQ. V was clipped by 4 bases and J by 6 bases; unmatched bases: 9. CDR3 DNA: TGCGCCAGCAGCCGGGTCGGGACAGGGGGCCTGGATACGCAGTATTTT. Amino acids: CASSRVGTGGLDTQYF.

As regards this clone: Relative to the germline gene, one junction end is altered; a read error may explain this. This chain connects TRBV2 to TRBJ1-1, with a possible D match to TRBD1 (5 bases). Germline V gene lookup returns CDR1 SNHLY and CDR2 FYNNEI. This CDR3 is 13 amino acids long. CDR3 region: CASSVEGNAEAFF. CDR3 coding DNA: TGTGCCAGCAGTGTGGAGGGGAACGCTGAAGCTTTCTTT.

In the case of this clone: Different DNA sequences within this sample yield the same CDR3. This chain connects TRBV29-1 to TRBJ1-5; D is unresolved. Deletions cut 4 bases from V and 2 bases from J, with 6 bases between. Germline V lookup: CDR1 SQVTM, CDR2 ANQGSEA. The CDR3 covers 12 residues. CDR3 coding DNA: TGCAGCGTTGGAACAGGCAATCAGCCCCAGCATTTT. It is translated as CSVGTGNQPQHF.

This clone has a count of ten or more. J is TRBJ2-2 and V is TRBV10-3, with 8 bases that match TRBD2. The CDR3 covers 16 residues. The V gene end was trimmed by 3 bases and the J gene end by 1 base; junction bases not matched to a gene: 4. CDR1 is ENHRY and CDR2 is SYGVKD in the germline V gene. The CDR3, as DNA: TGTGCCATCAGTGATTTGGGACTAGAGAACACCGGGGAGCTGTTTTTT. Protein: CAISDLGLENTGELFF.

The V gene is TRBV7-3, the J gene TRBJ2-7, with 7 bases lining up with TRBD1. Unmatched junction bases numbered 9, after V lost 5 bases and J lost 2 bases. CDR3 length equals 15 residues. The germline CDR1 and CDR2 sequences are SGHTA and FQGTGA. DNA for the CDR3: TGTGCCAGCAGCATTGGACAGGCCCCCGCCTACGAGCAGTACTTC. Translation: CASSIGQAPAYEQYF.

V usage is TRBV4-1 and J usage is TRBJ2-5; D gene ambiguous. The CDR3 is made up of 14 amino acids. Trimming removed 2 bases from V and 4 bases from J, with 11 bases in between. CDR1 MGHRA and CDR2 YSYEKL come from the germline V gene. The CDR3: CASSQPSKRETQYF. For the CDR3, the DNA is TGCGCCAGCAGCCAACCTTCCAAGAGAGAGACCCAGTACTTC.

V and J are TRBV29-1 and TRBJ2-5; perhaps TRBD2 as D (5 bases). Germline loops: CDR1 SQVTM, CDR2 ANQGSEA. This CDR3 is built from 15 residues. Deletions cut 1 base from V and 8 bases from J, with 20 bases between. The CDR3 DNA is TGCAGCGTTGAAGTACGTGGGAGACTAACCCCCACCCAGTACTTC. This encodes CSVEVRGRLTPTQYF.

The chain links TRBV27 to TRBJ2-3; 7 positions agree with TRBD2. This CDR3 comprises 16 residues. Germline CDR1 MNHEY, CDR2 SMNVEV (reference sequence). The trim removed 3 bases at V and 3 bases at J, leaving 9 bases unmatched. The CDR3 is CASSFSPGEGTDTQYF. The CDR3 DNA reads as TGTGCCAGCAGTTTTAGTCCGGGGGAGGGGACAGATACGCAGTATTTT.

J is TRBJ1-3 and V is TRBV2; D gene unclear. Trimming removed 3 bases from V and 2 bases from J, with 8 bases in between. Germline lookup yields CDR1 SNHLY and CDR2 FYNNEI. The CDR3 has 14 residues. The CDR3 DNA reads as TGTGCCAGCAGTGAGGCGGGAGCTGGAAACACCATATATTTT. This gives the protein CASSEAGAGNTIYF.